The present T cell receptor (beta chain) was sequenced within a study of identical twins (dated by TCRdb to between 2015 and 2016). In terms of the full investigation: To test whether fetal clonotypes persist, this study deep-sequenced TCR alpha and beta repertoires from monozygotic twins, from unrelated adults of various ages, and from cord blood. Replicate twin experiments were performed at different times using different library preparation protocols to rule out contamination. General study outcomes and caveats: Zero-insertion analyses could be partly confounded by invariant T cells such as MAIT and iNKT, although diverse VJ usage argued against such confounding for most clonotypes. Excess twin sharing in beta out-of-frame sequences was weaker because fewer shared sequences lowered the signal-to-noise ratio. Fewer insertions were carried by abundant cord blood beta clonotypes, a similar but weaker trend appeared in young adult naive repertoires, and no such trend appeared in memory repertoires. Compared with coincidental sharing between unrelated individuals, an excess of low generation-probability sequences was observed among out-of-frame TCR alpha sequences shared between twins. Conclusions relied on cross-sectional statistical analysis, since the same donors could not be followed over many years. Recombination models systematically underestimated out-of-frame TCR alpha sharing in monozygotic twins but agreed with sharing between unrelated individuals.

This clonotype was observed a few times. The specificity of this receptor is unknown. No base-level quality is on record; no much larger clone is a single base apart. The method behind the library was 5' RACE. The reads were generated on an Illumina HiSeq 2000. A universal primer binding site was added through template switching, and the final cDNA carried a unique molecular identifier so that TCR cDNA molecules could be counted accurately. First-strand cDNA for TCR alpha and beta chains was synthesized from specific primers in the conserved constant-segment region. To control for contamination, every cDNA library was double barcoded, receiving both a SMART-Mk sample barcode and Illumina barcodes. TruSeq adapter sequences along with Illumina sample barcodes were introduced in two successive PCR steps. The Illumina HiSeq platform was used with custom primers to sequence TCR alpha and beta cDNA libraries. In the source study's methods: MiGEC was used to process raw reads and extract unique molecular identifiers, and MiXCR was used to find CDR3 positions. For each individual, recombination models were inferred using an EM algorithm with the repgenHMM and IGoR tools. The tcR package in R was used for shared clonotype analysis, with sharing normalized by the product of cloneset sizes. To study raw recombination without the effects of thymic and clonal selection, out-of-frame nonproductive sequences were analyzed. TCRdb reran the public reads through fastp at Q25 and MiXCR, keeping productive beta chains. Here each entry gathers all rows of one CDR3 protein and keeps the most common genes and DNA. The authors' filters were not applied to this entry. Present in this sample are 600,000 to 700,000 distinct CDR3 sequences, 21% of which were seen just once. Of the sample, around 4.4% is held by the ten largest clones.

V is pared back by 3 bases and J by 5 bases, with 16 bases lying between the germline termini. From the cysteine through the phenylalanine, the CDR3 covers 15 amino acids. This entry keeps only the CDR3 DNA: 45 bases, framed from base 1. From the germline V gene, CDR1 is SGHVS and CDR2 is FQNEAQ. All donors were healthy Caucasians. The twin cohort consisted of three pairs of female monozygotic twins, all aged 18 to 29 years. RNA for TCR libraries was isolated from peripheral blood mononuclear cells. These records were also assigned to another study, of T cells expressing NK-cell markers. Taken from the second paper: Three sorted T-cell subsets (CD3+CD56+NKG2C+, CD3+CD56+NKG2C- and CD3+CD56-NKG2C+) from eight donors had their TCR beta-chain repertoires profiled. Among the eight sequenced donors, only one was HCMV-seronegative, while the other seven were HCMV-seropositive. In several experiments an anti-gammadeltaTCR antibody was added to restrict sorting to alphabetaTCR-expressing T cells. In six donors, the dominant CD3+CD56+NKG2C+ clonotypes ranked among the top 10 CD8+ clonotypes, making up roughly 1.0-8% of CD8+ T cells. Those dominant clonotypes were again the most abundant among CD3+CD56-NKG2C+ cells in several donors, at roughly 25-65%. Whether the expanded NKG2C-expressing T cell clones were specific for HCMV antigens remained unclear. Randomly selected healthy volunteers, three men and five women, were used as the eight sequenced donors. To determine HCMV serostatus, a commercial ELISA kit was used to detect HCMV-specific IgG in serum. Bulk peripheral blood T-cell repertoires were additionally sequenced from unsorted PBMC for about six donors. MIGEC was used to demultiplex reads and group reads by UMI, and MiTCR was used to assemble and quantify clonotypes. To exclude erroneous sequences, any TCR cDNA sequence not supported by at least two reads was discarded. The tcR package was used for downstream repertoire analysis, with clonotypes matched between fractions based on CDR3 nucleotide sequence plus V segment. VDJmatch was used to annotate antigen specificity against VDJdb, with one amino acid substitution allowed in CDR3.

Specimen: PBMCs. The sequence is built from TRBV7-8 and TRBJ2-5; possibly the D gene is TRBD1, per 7 matching bases. The sequence derives from a woman under 30 in good health. CDR3 loop: CASSFPGPGGETQYF. The bases are TGTGCCAGCAGCTTCCCCGGCCCAGGGGGGGAGACCCAGTACTTC. Supplemented by the reference TRBV7-8 and TRBJ2-5 proteins around the CDR3, the complete variable domain is GAGVSQSPRYKVAKRGQDVALRCDPISGHVSLFWYQQALGQGPEFLTYFQNEAQLDKSGLPSDRFFAERPEGSVSTLKIQRTQQEDSAVYLCASSFPGPGGETQYFGPGTRLLVL.